The 7 T cell receptor beta chains given below trace back to one sample, sequenced in a study of blood T cell repertoires in COVID-19. Produced via immunoSEQ multiplex PCR; TCRdb's table is partial and in-frame only. In the table there are under 300,000 clones, roughly 80% of which are singletons. The sequenced sample was peripheral blood. The source of these receptors is a woman aged 55-69 years with active or convalescent COVID-19.

In this sample, this clone turned up once. The CDR3, as DNA: TGTGCCTGGAGTGTACCCGCAAAGGGGGAACACACCTTC. Translated, it gives CAWSVPAKGEHTF. V and J are TRBV30 and TRBJ1-2; D perhaps matches TRBD1 (6 bases). V lost 0 bases and J lost 12, with 17 bases in between. The CDR3 contains 13 residues. Germline V CDR1 and CDR2: GTSNPN, SVGIG (reference sequence).

The gene calls are TRBV4-1 and TRBJ2-1; 11 bases agree with TRBD1. The J segment lost 4 bases and the V segment lost 4 bases, leaving 6 bases of the junction unmatched. Germline-derived CDR1 and CDR2 are MGHRA and YSYEKL. The CDR3 is 16 residues long. CDR3 loop: CASSLPDRGLYNEQFF. CDR3 sequence (DNA): TGCGCCAGCAGCCTCCCGGACAGGGGGCTGTACAATGAGCAGTTCTTC.

The rearrangement uses TRBV18 and TRBJ2-2, with 8 bases matching TRBD2. J gave up 10 bases and V 5 bases, and 9 bases lay outside the gene matches. Germline values: CDR1 KGHSH, CDR2 LQKENI. This CDR3 contains 14 residues. The CDR3 reads CASSAGTSVEELFF. The CDR3 coding sequence is TGTGCCAGCTCAGCCGGGACTAGTGTGGAGGAGCTGTTTTTT.

The gene calls are TRBV21-1 and TRBJ1-1. TRBV21-1 is reported as a pseudogene. The CDR3 is 14 amino acids. The CDR3 DNA is TGTGCCAGCACCGACTCCCCTAGGAGCACTGAAGCTTTCTTT. Translated, it gives CASTDSPRSTEAFF.

The chain combines TRBV2 with TRBJ1-1; unclear D gene. Germline-derived CDR1 and CDR2 are SNHLY and FYNNEI. CDR3 size: 14 residues. Trimming pared 9 bases from V and 1 base from J, leaving 15 bases between. For the CDR3, the DNA is TGTGCCAGGGTAGGCCGCGCGGCGAACACTGAAGCTTTCTTT. Translating gives CARVGRAANTEAFF.

The V call is TRBV5-1, the J call TRBJ1-2, with 7 bases fitting TRBD1. Germline CDR1 and CDR2: SGHRS and YFSETQ. V shed 5 bases and J 6 bases; nucleotides not matched to a gene: 7. The CDR3 sequence is 13 residues long. Written as DNA, the CDR3 is TGCGCCAGCAGTTTCCAGGGGGACCATGGCTACACCTTC. Translated: CASSFQGDHGYTF.

This chain uses TRBV4-1 with TRBJ2-7; D not certain. This CDR3 comprises 13 residues. Germline CDR1 is MGHRA and CDR2 is YSYEKL. CDR3 loop: CPTSHDSGYEQYF. As DNA, the CDR3 is TGCCCCACCAGCCACGACTCCGGCTACGAGCAGTACTTC.